The present entry profiles one T cell receptor beta chain with its context. Its antigen is not yet known. No per-base quality is available; no much larger clone lies one base away. The V end gives up 5 bases and the J end 0 bases, leaving 9 bases in the junction not matched to a gene. In the germline V gene, CDR1 corresponds to MGHDK and CDR2 to SYGVNS. Inclusive of the bounding cysteine and phenylalanine, the CDR3 is 16 residues long. Only CDR3 DNA is held: 48 bases, read in frame from base 1. This sample stems from a study of cytomegalovirus exposure and HLA in healthy donors (dated by TCRdb to 2016 to 2017). Notes on the research overall: In an earlier analysis of roughly 590 of the donors, under 300 Gb of sequence data and 90 million to 120 million unique TCR beta sequences from roughly 180 million T cells were reported. An early release covering more than 500 HLA-typed donors comprised approximately 290 gigabases of sequencing data and around 80 million unique TCR sequences. Of the 398 genotyped donors, about 84% fell in the genetic ancestry cluster associated with self-reported Caucasian donors. The study aimed to test whether signatures of past pathogen exposure could be identified by cataloging public T cell receptors. The study profiled the T cell repertoires of hundreds of subjects by immunosequencing and related them to cytomegalovirus serostatus. Besides the first cohort of more than 650 subjects, a separate validation cohort made up of about 120 different subjects was used. The study combined high-throughput TCR immunosequencing, statistical association of individual TCRs with disease status, and machine learning to predict cytomegalovirus infection status. In a later analysis, previously published TCR beta repertoires from about 670 donors were re-analyzed and high-resolution HLA genotyping was added so that TCR occurrence patterns could be studied. The later analysis used no new phenotypic data to find candidate immune exposures, relying instead on TCR beta sequences and their occurrence across donors. In an earlier analysis of over 550 of the donors, high-throughput TCR beta sequencing was used to judge whether each TCR beta V gene segment behaved as functional or pseudogenic. Alongside the repertoire data, information on donor age, sex, ethnicity and CMV serostatus was compiled. Genome-wide SNP genotypes for about 65% of the 666 donors were used in a later genetic analysis, which treated that subset as a discovery cohort. All discovery cohort repertoires had been generated using a single sequencing platform. HLA typing covered class I and class II loci at four-digit resolution. The number of typed donors differed by locus: about 620-640 for A, B, C, DRB1 and DQB1; 522 for DQA1; 606 for DPA1; and roughly 490 for DPB1. Roughly five DR-DQ haplotypes were treated as single units for association and clustering because of strong linkage in the cohort. Among some 410 genotyped donors of the cohort, an average of 235,054 unique TCR beta nucleotide sequences were sequenced per donor, around 20% of them non-productive.

The cohort was made up of roughly 670 healthy bone marrow donors. At the time of sampling, all cohort members were nominally healthy, though unrecorded immune exposures were likely present. The donor was CMV seropositive and was included in the group of 289 seropositive cohort members. Every donor gave a peripheral blood sample, and the peripheral blood mononuclear cells from that sample were used for TCR beta sequencing. Genomic DNA was extracted from the blood cell samples with the Qiagen DNeasy Blood Extraction Kit. General conclusions and limits of the study: A later analysis reported that several top co-occurrence clusters appeared linked to parvovirus B19, influenza, CMV and Epstein-Barr virus. According to a later genetic analysis, donors in an Asian-associated ancestry cluster had fewer N-insertions in productive TCRs than the approximately 670-donor mean. V-gene and J-gene trimming of TCR beta chains was associated with a missense DCLRE1C variant in a later genetic analysis, and the association was replicated in an independent cohort. Roughly uniform sequencing depth across donors was assumed in presence/absence analyses, although this assumption may not hold. The only immune exposure information available for the cohort was CMV serostatus. When HLA alleles, especially DR and DQ, strongly co-occurred, TCR associations were difficult to assign to individual alleles. In a later analysis, 15,000 to 20,000 TCR beta sequences were associated with specific HLA alleles at a false discovery rate of 0.05. Only TCR beta chains were sequenced in this cohort, and the absence of alpha or paired-chain data limited detectable features. A cluster of highly shared sequence variants was judged likely to represent a technical artifact of the sequencing pipeline. The study listed 150 to 200 TCR beta chains as associated with cytomegalovirus. The earlier analysis of a few hundred of the donors excluded around 17 rarely observed V segments, including chromosome 9 orphons, because counts were too low. According to a later analysis, most CMV-associated TCR beta chains appeared to be HLA-restricted, and the HLA associations seemed to be driven largely by CMV exposure. Most TCR sequences were seen in very few donors, while some public TCRs were found in many individuals. Cytomegalovirus status was reported to be diagnosed by the classifier with high specificity and sensitivity in both the original and validation cohorts. HLA typing was unavailable for some donors at each locus, so association tests used only the typed subset. Linkage disequilibrium might explain the correlated functional status among segregating V segments, but an unknown experimental factor could not be excluded. An earlier analysis of 450 to 750 of the donors showed that most TCR beta V segments appeared in productive rearrangements either about 90% or about 30% of the time, which broadly matched IMGT annotations. In a later analysis, TCR association rates were found to vary across HLA loci, with the most associated TCRs seen for DRB1 alleles and the fewest for HLA-C alleles. Some IMGT-functional V segments, including TRBV6-2 and TRBV6-3, could not be told apart with the 87-base-pair reads, so those segments were excluded. The authors suggested that the approach could potentially be extended to other disease states and immunological phenotypes. A further reported finding was that TCR beta sequences accurately predicted the HLA-A and HLA-B alleles for most subjects in the first cohort. A few of the identified cytomegalovirus-associated TCR beta chains were confirmed in vitro to be specific for cytomegalovirus antigens. In a later analysis, HLA-associated TCR beta chains were found to be more clonally expanded and to have lower generation probabilities than equally common non-associated chains.

The library was produced with the immunoSEQ multiplex PCR assay. The multiplex PCR relied on a mix of 60 forward primers for TCR Vbeta segments and 13 reverse primers for TCR Jbeta segments. The CDR3 region of rearranged TCR beta genes was amplified from genomic DNA with a multiplex PCR assay. The amplified TCR beta libraries were sequenced on the Illumina HiSeq System as 87-base-pair reads. As for the original processing: In a later analysis, 70 million to 95 million unique TCR beta chains were counted across the 500 to 850 repertoires, and roughly 11 million of these chains were shared by at least two donors. Raw reads were error-corrected and collapsed into unique sequences with a nearest-neighbor algorithm that merged closely related sequences to remove PCR and sequencing errors. Alignment of CDR3 sequences to IMGT reference sequences was used to assign V, D and J gene segments. Each retained sequence needed at least a six-nucleotide match to both a V gene segment and a J gene segment. A rearrangement counted as productive if the CDR3 had no stop codons and remained in frame with V and J, and every other rearrangement counted as non-productive. Following IMGT convention, CDR3 was defined as the stretch from the second conserved V-encoded cysteine up to the conserved J-encoded phenylalanine. The earlier analysis of about 590 of the donors excluded sequences that lacked an unambiguous match to a single V gene segment. An earlier analysis of a few hundred of the donors called V segments functional above 56.7% productive rearrangements and segregating when the between-donor standard deviation exceeded 5%. A statistical classification framework was built to diagnose cytomegalovirus status from the catalog of TCR beta chain sequences. In a later analysis, V and J genes were assigned by comparing TCR nucleotide sequences against IMGT/GENE-DB human TR gene sequences. A later analysis assigned CDR3 sequences and most-parsimonious VDJ recombination scenarios with the TCRdist pipeline. A later analysis defined each TCR beta chain by its CDR3 amino acid sequence plus V-gene family, and excluded reads lacking a unique V-gene family. In a later analysis, 450 to 600 highly shared, low-generation-probability nucleotide sequences were removed to address suspected cross-contamination and a sequencing artifact. A later analysis calculated a clonal expansion index for each public chain from normalized within-repertoire ranks of inferred template counts. In a later analysis, generation probabilities were computed using a VDJ recombination model fitted to out-of-frame rearrangements, and the results were checked against IGoR. A later analysis scored TCR-TCR, TCR-HLA and TCR-CMV co-occurrence with hypergeometric tests, applying a repertoire-size bias correction to TCR pairs. In a later analysis, false discovery rates were estimated by permuting HLA or CMV assignments 20 times. In a later analysis, co-occurring TCRs were grouped using DBSCAN, and TCRdist sequence similarity was added for clustering within HLA-allele-positive subsets. Repertoires with fewer than 30,000 or more than 120,000 public chains were left out of co-occurrence clustering, as were about five repertoires with anomalous nucleotide sharing. What TCRdb holds here is the immuneACCESS table cut down to in-frame rearrangements. Part of the clones is not present; checked against another copy, under half of the missing clones reflect an unresolved V gene, and the others are unexplained. V, J and clone size reflect that table, while D and trimming were determined from the DNA. This sample comprises about 200,000 clones, 79% of them detected only once. The top ten hold 3.5% to 5% of the sample.

Sequenced: PBMCs. The TCR sequence derives from a woman aged 30 to 39 in good health and CMV-seropositive. The chain is encoded by TRBV25-1 joined to TRBJ1-1; 7 middle bases align to TRBD1. The nucleotide sequence is TGTGCCAGCAGTCCACAGGGGTTGCCGATGAACACTGAAGCTTTCTTT. Its product reads: CASSPQGLPMNTEAFF. Beyond the CDR3, the reference TRBV25-1 and TRBJ1-1 genes provide the residues; the full variable domain reads: EADIYQTPRYLVIGTGKKITLECSQTMGHDKMYWYQQDPGMELHLIHYSYGVNSTEKGDLSSESTVSRIRTEHFPLTLESARPSHTSQYLCASSPQGLPMNTEAFFGQGTRLTVV.